The subject of this entry is one T cell receptor (beta chain). The CDR3 sequence is 22 residues long. Trimming took 1 base from V and 0 from J; bases not matched to a gene: 13. Germline CDR1 and CDR2: SGHVS and FQNEAQ. Data came from immunoSEQ multiplex PCR; TCRdb stores just in-frame clones and leaves some out. The table includes around 300,000 clones, approximately 88% detected once. The data were obtained in a study of blood T cell repertoires in COVID-19. The chain couples TRBV7-8 to TRBJ2-3; 16 positions agree with TRBD2. Sequencing was done on a sample of PBMCs or T cells enriched from blood (not recorded which). The receptor's source is a woman between 40 and 55 years old who had recovered from COVID-19. The DNA of the CDR3 is TGTGCCAGCAGCTTAGGTTTAGGGGCCGGGACTAGCGGGGGGGCTAGCACAGATACGCAGTATTTT. It specifies CASSLGLGAGTSGGASTDTQYF.